These T cell receptor beta chains were read from a single sample in a study of T cells in localized non-small cell lung cancer. TCRdb's copy holds only in-frame clones and misses some; the assay was immunoSEQ multiplex PCR. The table lists over 40,000 clones, 88% of them singletons. The sample consisted of peripheral blood, taken before any cancer treatment. The receptors originated from a female donor over 55 with stage I squamous cell lung carcinoma. Both conserved end residues are part of each CDR3. The listing skips clone size in some rows; elsewhere it reads once, few, many or a size class.

j_call v_call clone_size cdr3_aa
TRBJ1-4 TRBV18 - CASSPRGSQGEKLFF
TRBJ1-3 TRBV18 - CASSPATAASGNTIYF
TRBJ2-5 TRBV10-1 - CASPRRERETGGETQYF
TRBJ2-1 TRBV14 - CASSQFGGGEQFF
TRBJ2-6 TRBV27 - CASSSAETGANVLTF
TRBJ1-2 TRBV7-3 - CASSRQGSLGGYTF
TRBJ1-3 TRBV27 - CASSLSIEGAGNTIYF
TRBJ2-7 TRBV27 once CASSFSTSGYEQYF
TRBJ2-2 TRBV6-1 - CASNDVLYTGELFF
TRBJ1-5 TRBV19 - CASSTGQGNQPQHF
TRBJ2-7 TRBV7-9 few CASSLGGGYEQYF